The source of this TCR beta chain is a study of blood T cells in healthy people across ages. Study-wide findings and caveats: A conclusive naive versus antigen-experienced comparison was prevented by the unsorted PBMCs.

CDR1 is SGHVS and CDR2 is FNYEAQ in the germline V gene. This CDR3 region has 16 residues. After removal of 8 bases from V and 7 bases from J, the junction contained 11 bases not matched to a gene. Note on this clonotype: The antigen remains unidentified.

Then a second PCR, running roughly 7 to 11 cycles, was carried out with a sample-barcoded 5' primer and a J-beta primer mix. TCRdb redid the calling of the 5' RACE reads with MiXCR, one entry per CDR3 protein. The repertoire includes roughly 730,000 distinct CDR3 sequences, roughly 50% of them detected once, and around 24% sits in the top ten. J is TRBJ2-1 and V is TRBV7-6, with TRBD2 matching 13 bases. The TCR comes from a middle-aged man in good health. Sequencing used blood. The CDR3: CASGSKGLAGMNEQFF. For the CDR3, the DNA is TGTGCCAGCGGTTCAAAGGGACTAGCGGGAATGAATGAGCAGTTCTTC.